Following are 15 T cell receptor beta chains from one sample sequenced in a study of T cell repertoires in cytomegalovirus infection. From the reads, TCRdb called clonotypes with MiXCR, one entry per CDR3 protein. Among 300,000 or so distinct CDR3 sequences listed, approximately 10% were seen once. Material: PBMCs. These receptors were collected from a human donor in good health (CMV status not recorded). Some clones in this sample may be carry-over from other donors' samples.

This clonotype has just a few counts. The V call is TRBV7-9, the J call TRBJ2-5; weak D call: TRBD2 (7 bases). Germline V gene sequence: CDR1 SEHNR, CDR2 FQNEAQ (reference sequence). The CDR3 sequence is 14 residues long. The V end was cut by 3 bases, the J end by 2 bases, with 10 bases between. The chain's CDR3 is CASSFGGAQETQYF. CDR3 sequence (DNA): TGTGCCAGCAGCTTTGGGGGGGCTCAAGAGACCCAGTACTTC.

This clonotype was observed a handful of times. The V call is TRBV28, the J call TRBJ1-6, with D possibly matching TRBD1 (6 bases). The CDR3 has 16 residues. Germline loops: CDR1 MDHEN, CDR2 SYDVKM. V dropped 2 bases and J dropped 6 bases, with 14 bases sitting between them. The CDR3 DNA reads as TGTGCCAGCAGTTTAGTCGGGCCAGGGGCTAATTCACCCCTCCACTTT. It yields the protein CASSLVGPGANSPLHF.

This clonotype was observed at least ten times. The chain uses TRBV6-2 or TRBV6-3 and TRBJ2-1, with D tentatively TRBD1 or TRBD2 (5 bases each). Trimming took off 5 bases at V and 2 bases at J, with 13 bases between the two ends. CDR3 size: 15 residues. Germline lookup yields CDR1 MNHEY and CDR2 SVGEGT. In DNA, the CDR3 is TGTGCCAGCAGTACACAGGTGAGGGCCTACAATGAGCAGTTCTTC. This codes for CASSTQVRAYNEQFF.

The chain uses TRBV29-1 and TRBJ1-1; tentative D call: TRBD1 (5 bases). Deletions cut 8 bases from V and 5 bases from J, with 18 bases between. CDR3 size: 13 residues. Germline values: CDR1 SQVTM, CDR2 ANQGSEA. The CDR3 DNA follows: TGCAGCACACCCGGGGCCGAGGGGACTGAAGCTTTCTTT. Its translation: CSTPGAEGTEAFF.

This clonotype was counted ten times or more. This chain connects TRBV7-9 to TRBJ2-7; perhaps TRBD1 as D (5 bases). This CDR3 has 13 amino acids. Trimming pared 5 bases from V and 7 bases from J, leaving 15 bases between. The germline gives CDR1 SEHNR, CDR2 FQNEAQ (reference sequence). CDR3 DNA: TGTGCCAGCAGCCCGGATGGGGCGGAGGAGCAGTACGTC. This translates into CASSPDGAEEQYV.

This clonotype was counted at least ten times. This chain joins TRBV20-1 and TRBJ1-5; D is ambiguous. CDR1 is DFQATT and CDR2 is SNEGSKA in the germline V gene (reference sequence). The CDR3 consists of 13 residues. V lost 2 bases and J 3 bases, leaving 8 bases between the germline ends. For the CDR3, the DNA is TGCAGTGCTAGACAACAGACCAATCAGCCCCAGCATTTT. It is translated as CSARQQTNQPQHF.

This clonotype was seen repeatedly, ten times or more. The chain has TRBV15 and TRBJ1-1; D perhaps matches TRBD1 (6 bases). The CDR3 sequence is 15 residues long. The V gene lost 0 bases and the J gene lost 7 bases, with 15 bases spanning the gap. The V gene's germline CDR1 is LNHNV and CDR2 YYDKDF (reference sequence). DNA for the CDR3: TGTGCCACCAGCAGAGATAGTTGGGGGGCTGGTGAAGCTTTCTTT. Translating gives CATSRDSWGAGEAFF.

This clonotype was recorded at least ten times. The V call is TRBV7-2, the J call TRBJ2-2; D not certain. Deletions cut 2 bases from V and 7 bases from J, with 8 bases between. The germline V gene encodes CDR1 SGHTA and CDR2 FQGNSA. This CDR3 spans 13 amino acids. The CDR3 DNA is TGTGCCAGCAGCTTACAGGAAAGCGGGGAGCTGTTTTTT. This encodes CASSLQESGELFF. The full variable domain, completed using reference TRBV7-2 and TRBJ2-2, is GAGVSQSPSNKVTEKGKDVELRCDPISGHTALYWYRQSLGQGLEFLIYFQGNSAPDKSGLPSDRFSAERTGGSVSTLTIQRTQQEDSAVYLCASSLQESGELFFGEGSRLTVL.

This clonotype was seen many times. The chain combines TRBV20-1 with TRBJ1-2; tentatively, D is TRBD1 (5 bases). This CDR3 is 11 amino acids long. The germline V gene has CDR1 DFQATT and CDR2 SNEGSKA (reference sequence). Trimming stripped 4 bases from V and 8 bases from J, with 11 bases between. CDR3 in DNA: TGCAGTGCTAAAGAGGGGCGGGGCTACACCTTC. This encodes CSAKEGRGYTF.

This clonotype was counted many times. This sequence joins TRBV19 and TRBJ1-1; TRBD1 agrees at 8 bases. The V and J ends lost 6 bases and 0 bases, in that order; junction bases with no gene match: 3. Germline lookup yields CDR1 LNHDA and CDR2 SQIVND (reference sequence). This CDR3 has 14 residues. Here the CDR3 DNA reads TGTGCCAGTAGGACAGGGGCACTGAACACTGAAGCTTTCTTT. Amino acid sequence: CASRTGALNTEAFF.

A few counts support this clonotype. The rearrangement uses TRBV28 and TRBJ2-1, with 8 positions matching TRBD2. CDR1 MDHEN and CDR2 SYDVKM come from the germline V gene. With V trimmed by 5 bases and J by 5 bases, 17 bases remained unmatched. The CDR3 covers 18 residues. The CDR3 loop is CASSHSGKAGANNNEQFF. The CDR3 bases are TGTGCCAGCAGTCACTCTGGCAAAGCGGGGGCCAACAACAATGAGCAGTTCTTC.

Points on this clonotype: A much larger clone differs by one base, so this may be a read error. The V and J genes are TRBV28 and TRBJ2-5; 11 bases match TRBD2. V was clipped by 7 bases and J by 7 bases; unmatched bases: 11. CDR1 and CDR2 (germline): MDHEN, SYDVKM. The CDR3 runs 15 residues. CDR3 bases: TGTGCCAGCATCCAAGATCTAGCGGGGGGCCCGACCCAGTACTTC. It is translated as CASIQDLAGGPTQYF.

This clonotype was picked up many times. The CDR3 coding sequence is TGTGCCAGCAGCCCAAAACTAGCGGGGGGGCTGTATTTT. Residues: CASSPKLAGGLYF. The chain couples TRBV7-2 to TRBJ2-3; the match to TRBD2 covers 13 bases. Germline assignment: CDR1 SGHTA and CDR2 FQGNSA. CDR3 length: 13 residues. The V segment lost 5 bases and the J segment 14 bases; nucleotides outside the gene matches: 7.

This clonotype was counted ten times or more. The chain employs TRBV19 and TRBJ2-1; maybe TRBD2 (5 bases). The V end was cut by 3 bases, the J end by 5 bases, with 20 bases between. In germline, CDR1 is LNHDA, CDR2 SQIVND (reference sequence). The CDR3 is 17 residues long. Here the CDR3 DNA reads TGTGCCAGTAGTATGATGGGGAGTGGCGCACGGAACAATGAGCAGTTCTTC. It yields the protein CASSMMGSGARNNEQFF. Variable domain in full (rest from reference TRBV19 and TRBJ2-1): DGGITQSPKYLFRKEGQNVTLSCEQNLNHDAMYWYRQDPGQGLRLIYYSQIVNDFQKGDIAEGYSVSREKKESFPLTVTSAQKNPTAFYLCASSMMGSGARNNEQFFGPGTRLTVL.

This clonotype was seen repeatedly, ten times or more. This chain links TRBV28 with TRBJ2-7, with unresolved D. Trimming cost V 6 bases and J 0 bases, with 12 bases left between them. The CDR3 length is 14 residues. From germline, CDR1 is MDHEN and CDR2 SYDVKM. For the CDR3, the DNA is TGTGCCAGCAGCTTGAGACTGGGCTCCTACGAGCAGTACGTC. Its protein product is CASSLRLGSYEQYV.